What follows are 19 T cell receptor beta chains derived from one specimen sequenced in a study of persistence of HIV-infected CD4 T cells. Sequencing used immunoSEQ version 4 in survey mode. Libraries were prepared by immunoSEQ multiplex PCR; TCRdb keeps only in-frame clonotypes and omits some of them. The data show about 28,000 clones, roughly 82% seen once. These receptors are not linked to any known antigen. Lysates of CMV-infected fibroblasts at around 9.9 ug/mL stimulated these cells. Memory cells lacking CD40L and CD69 with high CD45RO were sorted. The sample in question was CD4+ T cells sorted from PBMCs after roughly 18-hour stimulation, obtained from a patient who received antiretroviral therapy. These receptors were obtained from an adult man with HIV who was CMV-seropositive.

This clone was counted only a few times. The V gene is TRBV14, the J gene TRBJ2-7; D is undetermined. The length of the CDR3 is 13 residues. V lost 4 bases and J lost 4, with 11 bases in between. Germline V lookup: CDR1 SGHDN, CDR2 FVKESK. The CDR3 DNA reads TGTGCCAGCAGCCTAGATACTGAGTACGAGCAGTACTTC. Its translation: CASSLDTEYEQYF.

The chain employs TRBV7-9 and TRBJ1-3, with no clear D. The length of the CDR3 is 16 residues. CDR1 SEHNR and CDR2 FQNEAQ come from the germline V gene (reference sequence). V was cut by 5 bases and J by 5 bases, with 19 bases left in between. CDR3 amino acids: CASSRAGGEGRNTIYF. The CDR3 nucleotides are TGTGCCAGCAGCCGGGCGGGTGGGGAAGGAAGAAACACCATATATTTT.

This clone was seen a few times. The gene calls are TRBV28 and TRBJ2-5; 10 bases fit TRBD2. Trimming at V came to 2 bases and at J to 5 bases, leaving 5 bases not matched to a gene. Germline lookup yields CDR1 MDHEN and CDR2 SYDVKM. This CDR3 spans 15 amino acids. The DNA for the CDR3 is TGTGCCAGCAGTTTACGGACTAGCGGCTGGGAGACCCAGTACTTC. It translates to CASSLRTSGWETQYF. The whole variable domain, filled in from reference TRBV28 and TRBJ2-5, reads DVKVTQSSRYLVKRTGEKVFLECVQDMDHENMFWYRQDPGLGLRLIYFSYDVKMKEKGDIPEGYSVSREKKERFSLILESASTNQTSMYLCASSLRTSGWETQYFGPGTRLLVL.

CDR3 in amino acids: CASRNSGGTTDTQYF. The DNA of the CDR3 is TGTGCCAGCAGGAACAGCGGGGGGACCACAGATACGCAGTATTTT. V usage is TRBV27 and J usage is TRBJ2-3; 9 bases align to TRBD2. Germline lookup yields CDR1 MNHEY and CDR2 SMNVEV (reference sequence). The CDR3 loop spans 15 amino acids. V trimming: 6 bases; J trimming: 2 bases; junction bases outside the gene matches: 6.

The V and J genes are TRBV3-1 (or the pseudogene TRBV3-2) and TRBJ2-3; 7 nucleotides line up with TRBD1. CDR1 is LGHDT, CDR2 YNNKEL, per germline (reference sequence). The CDR3 length is 15 residues. The V and J ends lost 9 bases and 2 bases, in that order; junction bases with no gene match: 11. CDR3 residues: CASVGPGGLTDTQYF. Written as DNA, the CDR3 is TGTGCCAGTGTTGGACCAGGGGGTCTCACAGATACGCAGTATTTT.

The chain joins TRBV2 to TRBJ1-3; D remains ambiguous. V shed 5 bases and J shed 0 bases, with 14 bases lying between them. The CDR3 is 16 amino acids. Germline V gene sequence: CDR1 SNHLY, CDR2 FYNNEI. CDR3 sequence: CASSRLTLNSGNTIYF. The CDR3, as DNA: TGTGCCAGCAGTAGATTAACACTAAACTCTGGAAACACCATATATTTT. Full variable domain (missing parts from reference TRBV2 and TRBJ1-3): EPEVTQTPSHQVTQMGQEVILRCVPISNHLYFYWYRQILGQKVEFLVSFYNNEISEKSEIFDDQFSVERPDGSNFTLKIRSTKLEDSAMYFCASSRLTLNSGNTIYFGEGSWLTVV.

The J gene is TRBJ1-5, the V gene TRBV20-1; the match to TRBD1 covers 9 bases. CDR1 and CDR2 (germline): DFQATT, SNEGSKA (reference sequence). With V trimmed by 3 bases and J by 6 bases, 3 bases remained unmatched. The CDR3 sequence is 13 residues long. The CDR3 nucleotides read TGCAGTGCTAGTGACAGGGGGTTTCAGCCCCAGCATTTT. Its protein product is CSASDRGFQPQHF.

This clone was seen only a few times. The sample has other DNA sequences that encode this CDR3 too. The chain combines TRBV18 with TRBJ2-3, with D unresolved. This CDR3 spans 11 amino acids. Trimming shortened V by 6 bases and J by 6 bases, and 7 bases separated the two germline ends. Germline CDR1 and CDR2: KGHSH and LQKENI. CDR3 protein: CASSPTDTQYF. CDR3 bases: TGTGCCAGCTCCCCGACTGATACGCAGTATTTT.

The CDR3: CASSYSPSETQYF. The CDR3 nucleotides read TGTGCCAGCAGTTACTCTCCCAGCGAGACCCAGTACTTC. The V gene is TRBV6-6, the J gene TRBJ2-5, with no clear D. Trimming cost V 0 bases and J 5 bases, with 7 bases left between them. The CDR3 spans 13 residues. Germline V gene data show CDR1 as MNHNY and CDR2 as SVGAGI (reference sequence).

The gene calls are TRBV7-8 and TRBJ2-5, with D possibly being TRBD1 (6 bases). The germline V and J ends were trimmed by 5 bases and 5 bases, with 18 bases remaining between them. The CDR3 contains 15 residues. CDR1 SGHVS and CDR2 FQNEAQ come from the germline V gene. In DNA form, the CDR3 reads TGTGCCAGCAGCCCCGGGACACTAAGGGATGAGACCCAGTACTTC. This gives the protein CASSPGTLRDETQYF.

This sequence joins TRBV7-9 and TRBJ1-4, with D unclear. This CDR3 has 11 amino acids. V lost 5 bases to trimming and J lost 8 bases, with 6 bases between them. Looked up from germline, CDR1 is SEHNR and CDR2 is FQNEAQ (reference sequence). CDR3 in amino acids: CASSPGEKLFF. CDR3 in DNA: TGTGCCAGCAGCCCTGGAGAAAAACTGTTTTTT.

This chain uses TRBV2 with TRBJ2-3, with 8 bases lining up with TRBD1. CDR3 length: 14 residues. Germline CDR1 SNHLY, CDR2 FYNNEI. V was clipped by 8 bases and J by 2 bases; unmatched bases: 6. The CDR3 sequence: CASVPGQVTDTQYF. CDR3 DNA sequence: TGTGCCAGCGTGCCGGGACAGGTCACAGATACGCAGTATTTT.

V and J are TRBV27 and TRBJ1-5, with 7 bases matching TRBD1. This CDR3 spans 16 amino acids. V dropped 5 bases and J dropped 4; count of bases not matched to a gene: 11. CDR1 MNHEY and CDR2 SMNVEV come from the germline V gene (reference sequence). The CDR3 nucleotides are TGTGCCAGCAGTATACAGGGGAACGTCCCTAATCAGCCCCAGCATTTT. Encoded protein: CASSIQGNVPNQPQHF.

The CDR3 spells CASSWSAHRGRETGANVLTF. In nucleotides, the CDR3 is TGTGCCAGCAGTTGGTCGGCTCACCGGGGGCGCGAGACTGGGGCCAACGTCCTGACTTTC. The chain combines TRBV27 with TRBJ2-6; D could derive from TRBD1 or TRBD2 (6 bases each). The V gene lost 4 bases and the J gene lost 2 bases, with 24 bases spanning the gap. This CDR3 contains 20 residues. The germline V gene has CDR1 MNHEY and CDR2 SMNVEV (reference sequence).

The CDR3 spells CASRGSLSGANVLTF. CDR3 nucleotides: TGTGCCAGCAGGGGTTCGCTTTCTGGGGCCAACGTCCTGACTTTC. J is TRBJ2-6 and V is TRBV6-5; no definite D call. Trimming took 6 bases from V and 1 from J, leaving 10 bases between them. The CDR3 covers 15 residues. The V gene's germline CDR1 is MNHEY and CDR2 SVGAGI.

The chain recombines TRBV5-1 with TRBJ2-5; D is possibly TRBD2 (5 bases). V was trimmed by 0 bases and J by 2 bases, leaving 11 bases between them. The CDR3 is made up of 15 amino acids. The germline CDR1 and CDR2 sequences are SGHRS and YFSETQ. CDR3 residues: CASSLEAGRQETQYF. CDR3 in DNA: TGCGCCAGCAGCTTGGAGGCGGGCAGACAAGAGACCCAGTACTTC. Combining the CDR3 with reference TRBV5-1 and TRBJ2-5 gives the whole variable domain KAGVTQTPRYLIKTRGQQVTLSCSPISGHRSVSWYQQTPGQGLQFLFEYFSETQRNKGNFPGRFSGRQFSNSRSEMNVSTLELGDSALYLCASSLEAGRQETQYFGPGTRLLVL.

The CDR3 DNA reads TGTGCCAGCAGCGGGGGGCTAAGCCACGAGCAGTACTTC. It translates to CASSGGLSHEQYF. V and J are TRBV2 and TRBJ2-7; tentative D call: TRBD2 (7 bases). The V end was cut by 6 bases, the J end by 5 bases, with 14 bases between. The CDR3 is 13 amino acids. Germline CDR1 SNHLY, CDR2 FYNNEI.

The rearrangement uses TRBV11-3 and TRBJ2-3; 10 bases map to TRBD2. The CDR3 is 17 residues long. V lost 5 bases to trimming and J lost 3 bases; unmatched junction nucleotides: 11. Germline assignment: CDR1 SGHNT and CDR2 YENEEA. CDR3 sequence reads: CASSARTAGGPTDTQYF. In nucleotides, the CDR3 is TGTGCCAGCAGCGCTAGGACAGCGGGGGGGCCGACAGATACGCAGTATTTT.

The chain combines TRBV7-8 with TRBJ2-1, with TRBD1 identical over 8 bases. Germline assignment: CDR1 SGHVS and CDR2 FQNEAQ. The CDR3 sequence is 16 residues long. Trimming removed 3 bases from V and 6 bases from J; junction bases left unmatched: 10. CDR3 in DNA: TGTGCCAGCAGCTTTCGCCCGGGACAGGTATCCAATGAGCAGTTCTTC. This gives the protein CASSFRPGQVSNEQFF.